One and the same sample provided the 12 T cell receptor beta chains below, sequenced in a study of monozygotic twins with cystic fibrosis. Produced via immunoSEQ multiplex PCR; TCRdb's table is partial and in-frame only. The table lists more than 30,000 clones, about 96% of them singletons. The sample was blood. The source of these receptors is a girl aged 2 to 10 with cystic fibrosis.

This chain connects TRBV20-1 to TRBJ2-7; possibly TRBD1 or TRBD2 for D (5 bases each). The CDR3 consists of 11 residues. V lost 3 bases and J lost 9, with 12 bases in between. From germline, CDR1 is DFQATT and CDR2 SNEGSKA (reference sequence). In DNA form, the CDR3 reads TGCAGTGCTAGCCCCGGGACGGGGCAGTACTTC. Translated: CSASPGTGQYF.

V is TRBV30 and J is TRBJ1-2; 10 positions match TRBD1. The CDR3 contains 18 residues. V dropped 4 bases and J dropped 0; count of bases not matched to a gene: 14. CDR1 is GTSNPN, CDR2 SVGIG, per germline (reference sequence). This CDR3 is CAWNRQGAVAITNYGYTF. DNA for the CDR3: TGTGCCTGGAACAGACAGGGGGCAGTGGCCATAACTAACTATGGCTACACCTTC.

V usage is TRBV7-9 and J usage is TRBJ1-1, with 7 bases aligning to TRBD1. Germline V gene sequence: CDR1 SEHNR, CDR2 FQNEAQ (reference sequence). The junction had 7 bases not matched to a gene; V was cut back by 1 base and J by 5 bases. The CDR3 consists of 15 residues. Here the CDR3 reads CASSLVPQGETEAFF. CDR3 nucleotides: TGTGCCAGCAGCTTAGTACCCCAGGGGGAGACTGAAGCTTTCTTT.

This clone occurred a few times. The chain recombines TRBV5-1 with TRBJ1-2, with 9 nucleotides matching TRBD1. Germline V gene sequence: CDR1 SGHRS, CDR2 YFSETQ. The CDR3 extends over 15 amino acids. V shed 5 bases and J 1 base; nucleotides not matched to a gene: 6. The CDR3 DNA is TGCGCCAGCAGGGACAGGGGATCTTATAACTATGGCTACACCTTC. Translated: CASRDRGSYNYGYTF.

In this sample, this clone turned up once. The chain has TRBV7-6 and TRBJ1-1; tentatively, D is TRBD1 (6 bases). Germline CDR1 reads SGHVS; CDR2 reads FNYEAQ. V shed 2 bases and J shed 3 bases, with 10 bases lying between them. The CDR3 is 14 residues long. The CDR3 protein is CASSLIPGDTEAFF. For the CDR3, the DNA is TGTGCCAGCAGCTTAATTCCAGGGGACACTGAAGCTTTCTTT.

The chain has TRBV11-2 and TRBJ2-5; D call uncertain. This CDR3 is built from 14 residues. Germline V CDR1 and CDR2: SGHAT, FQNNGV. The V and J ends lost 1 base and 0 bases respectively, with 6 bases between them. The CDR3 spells CASSLVGNQETQYF. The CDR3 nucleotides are TGTGCCAGCAGCTTAGTCGGAAACCAAGAGACCCAGTACTTC.

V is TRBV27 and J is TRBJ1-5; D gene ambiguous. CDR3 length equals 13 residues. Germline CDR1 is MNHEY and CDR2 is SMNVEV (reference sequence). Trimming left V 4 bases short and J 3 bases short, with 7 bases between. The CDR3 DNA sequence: TGTGCCAGCAGTTCCCGGGACAATCAGCCCCAGCATTTT. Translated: CASSSRDNQPQHF.

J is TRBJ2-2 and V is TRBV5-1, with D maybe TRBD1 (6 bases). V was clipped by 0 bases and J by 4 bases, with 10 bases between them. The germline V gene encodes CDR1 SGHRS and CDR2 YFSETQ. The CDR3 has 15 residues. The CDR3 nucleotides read TGCGCCAGCAGCTTGGACAGGGTGGGCACCGGGGAGCTGTTTTTT. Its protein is CASSLDRVGTGELFF.

The CDR3 DNA follows: TGTGCCAGCAGTCAACTAGGGGGGCATGAGCAGTTCTTC. Protein product: CASSQLGGHEQFF. V is TRBV6-4 and J is TRBJ2-1, with D tentatively TRBD1 or TRBD2 (6 bases each). The CDR3 consists of 13 residues. Between the trimmed V and J ends, which lost 5 bases and 8 bases, there was a span of 13 bases. The germline V gene encodes CDR1 MRHNA and CDR2 SNTAGT.

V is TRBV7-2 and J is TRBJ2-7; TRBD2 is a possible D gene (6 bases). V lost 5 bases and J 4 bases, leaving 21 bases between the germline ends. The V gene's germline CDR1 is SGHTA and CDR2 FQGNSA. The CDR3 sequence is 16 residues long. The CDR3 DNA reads TGTGCCAGCAGCCAACGGATGTATTCAAGCGGGTACGAGCAGTACTTC. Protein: CASSQRMYSSGYEQYF.

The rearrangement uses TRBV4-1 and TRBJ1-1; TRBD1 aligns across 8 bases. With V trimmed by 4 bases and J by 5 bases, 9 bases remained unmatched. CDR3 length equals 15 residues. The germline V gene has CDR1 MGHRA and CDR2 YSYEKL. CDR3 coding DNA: TGCGCCAGCAGCCGCCTCCAGGGGGCTGGAACTGAAGCTTTCTTT. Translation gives CASSRLQGAGTEAFF.

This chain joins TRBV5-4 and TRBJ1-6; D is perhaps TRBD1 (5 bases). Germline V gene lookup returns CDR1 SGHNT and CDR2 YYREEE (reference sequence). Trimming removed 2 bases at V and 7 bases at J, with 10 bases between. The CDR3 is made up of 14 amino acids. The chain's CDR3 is CASSLRDLNSPLHF. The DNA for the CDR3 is TGTGCCAGCAGCTTAAGGGACCTGAATTCACCCCTCCACTTT.